What follows describes a single T cell receptor beta chain. This sample was included in a study of T cell changes during pregnancy in multiple sclerosis. Produced via immunoSEQ multiplex PCR; TCRdb's table is partial and in-frame only. Among about 73,000 clones listed, 75% to 90% were seen once. Germline loops: CDR1 SGHTA, CDR2 FQGNSA. The CDR3 has 19 residues. With V trimmed by 2 bases and J by 1 base, 13 bases remained unmatched. The clonotype was recovered from a female donor in good health, enrolled as a control in a pregnancy study. The chain recombines TRBV7-2 with TRBJ2-7; 11 bases map to TRBD2. This material consisted of peripheral blood, taken after pregnancy. The CDR3 nucleotides are TGTGCCAGCAGCTTATATACCCCCACTCTAGCGGGAGGTTCCTACGAGCAGTACTTC. It encodes CASSLYTPTLAGGSYEQYF. The full variable domain, its missing parts supplied by reference TRBV7-2 and TRBJ2-7, is GAGVSQSPSNKVTEKGKDVELRCDPISGHTALYWYRQSLGQGLEFLIYFQGNSAPDKSGLPSDRFSAERTGGSVSTLTIQRTQQEDSAVYLCASSLYTPTLAGGSYEQYFGPGTRLTVT.